This passage covers 21 T cell receptor beta chains from one sample sequenced in a study of PD-1 blockade in classical Hodgkin lymphoma. Exposure to brentuximab vedotin varied, and each patient had relapsed following autologous stem cell transplantation. Clones were read by immunoSEQ multiplex PCR, and TCRdb kept only the in-frame ones, dropping some. The profile covers 40,000 or so clones, with over 70% appearing a single time and around 9% taken by the ten largest. The sample here was peripheral blood mononuclear cells (PBMCs), taken at baseline. The receptors were sampled from a human donor with classical Hodgkin lymphoma.

V is TRBV7-9 and J is TRBJ2-7, with a tentative D call TRBD1 (6 bases). This CDR3 comprises 14 residues. From germline, CDR1 is SEHNR and CDR2 FQNEAQ (reference sequence). V was shortened by 3 bases and J by 6 bases, with 15 bases between the two germline ends. The CDR3 DNA reads TGTGCCAGCAGCTTCCAGGGGCTCGGCTCCGAGCAGTACTTC. This sequence encodes CASSFQGLGSEQYF.

This chain connects TRBV18 to TRBJ2-7; TRBD1 is a possible D gene (5 bases). CDR1 KGHSH and CDR2 LQKENI come from the germline V gene. V was clipped by 2 bases and J by 0 bases, with 8 bases between them. CDR3 length: 14 residues. CDR3 region: CASSPYDSSYEQYF. The CDR3 DNA follows: TGTGCCAGCTCACCATACGACAGCTCCTACGAGCAGTACTTC.

The chain links TRBV9 to TRBJ2-2, with TRBD2 matching over 10 bases. J lost 1 base, V lost 4 bases, and 4 bases had no gene match. Germline assignment: CDR1 SGDLS and CDR2 YYNGEE. The CDR3 has 16 residues. In DNA, the CDR3 is TGTGCCAGCAGCAGAACTAGCGGGATGAACACCGGGGAGCTGTTTTTT. Protein product: CASSRTSGMNTGELFF.

The CDR3 DNA follows: TGTGCCAGCAGTAACCCTCACGGAAACACCATATATTTT. It encodes CASSNPHGNTIYF. The rearrangement uses TRBV28 and TRBJ1-3, with D unclear. V was shortened by 5 bases and J by 4 bases, with 9 bases between the two germline ends. The CDR3 runs 13 residues. CDR1 is MDHEN and CDR2 is SYDVKM in the germline V gene.

The chain has TRBV28 and TRBJ1-5; the D gene is possibly TRBD1 (5 bases). This CDR3 is 14 amino acids long. Between the trimmed V and J ends, which lost 6 bases and 2 bases, there was a span of 11 bases. CDR1 is MDHEN and CDR2 is SYDVKM in the germline V gene. CDR3 bases: TGTGCCAGCAGCCGCAGGGTAGGCAATCAGCCCCAGCATTTT. Its translation is CASSRRVGNQPQHF.

This sequence joins TRBV10-3 and TRBJ2-1, with TRBD2 as a possible D gene (5 bases). The germline V gene has CDR1 ENHRY and CDR2 SYGVKD. The CDR3 is 16 amino acids. Trimming took 0 bases from V and 9 from J, leaving 18 bases between them. The CDR3 DNA follows: TGTGCCATCAGTGAGTCGAAACCGGACTTACAAAGTGAGCAGTTCTTC. Amino acids: CAISESKPDLQSEQFF.

The chain joins TRBV7-6 to TRBJ2-5, with TRBD2 as a possible D gene (7 bases). The CDR3 loop spans 17 amino acids. Germline CDR1 is SGHVS and CDR2 is FNYEAQ. The V gene lost 5 bases and the J gene lost 5 bases, with 24 bases spanning the gap. In DNA form, the CDR3 reads TGTGCCAGCAGCCGTAGAGGGCTGCAGGGGACTATGGAGACCCAGTACTTC. Translating gives CASSRRGLQGTMETQYF.

This clone was found a few times. This sequence joins TRBV4-3 and TRBJ2-7, with D hard to call. V lost 5 bases, J lost 4 bases, and 18 bases lay in between. CDR3 length: 15 residues. CDR1 and CDR2 from the germline V gene are LGHNA and YSLEER. The CDR3 nucleotides read TGCGCCAGCAGCTCCTACAGAGAATATCCTTACGAGCAGTACTTC. Its translation is CASSSYREYPYEQYF.

V is TRBV7-2 and J is TRBJ2-7; 10 nucleotides match TRBD2. The CDR3 has 16 residues. V lost 0 bases to trimming and J lost 4 bases; unmatched junction nucleotides: 6. CDR1 SGHTA and CDR2 FQGNSA come from the germline V gene. In nucleotides, the CDR3 is TGTGCCAGCAGCTTAGCGGCAACTAGCGGGACATACGAGCAGTACTTC. It encodes CASSLAATSGTYEQYF.

The chain carries TRBV6-1 and TRBJ1-4, with D hard to call. The CDR3 runs to 16 residues. V lost 3 bases and J 0 bases, leaving 11 bases between the germline ends. Germline loops: CDR1 MNHNS, CDR2 SASEGT. CDR3 amino acids: CASSDLPFATNEKLFF. The CDR3 DNA is TGTGCCAGCAGTGATTTGCCGTTTGCAACTAATGAAAAACTGTTTTTT.

This rearrangement joins TRBV4-3 to TRBJ2-3; 13 positions agree with TRBD2. The germline V gene encodes CDR1 LGHNA and CDR2 YSLEER. V shed 4 bases and J 0 bases; nucleotides not matched to a gene: 7. The CDR3 has 18 amino acids. The CDR3 bases are TGCGCCAGCAGCCTCGGGACTAGCGGGATTCTTAGCACAGATACGCAGTATTTT. Translating it yields CASSLGTSGILSTDTQYF.

The V call is TRBV2, the J call TRBJ2-1; D might be TRBD2 (6 bases). The CDR3 spans 14 residues. Trimming stripped 7 bases from V and 4 bases from J, with 14 bases between. Germline CDR1 reads SNHLY; CDR2 reads FYNNEI. The CDR3 loop is CASNNLASYNEQFF. In DNA form, the CDR3 reads TGTGCCAGCAATAACCTAGCGAGTTACAATGAGCAGTTCTTC.

The J gene is TRBJ2-1, the V gene TRBV5-1; D perhaps matches TRBD2 (5 bases). The germline V gene encodes CDR1 SGHRS and CDR2 YFSETQ. The ends were cut back, 2 bases at V and 0 bases at J, with 9 bases in the middle. CDR3 length: 15 amino acids. This CDR3 is CASSFERPSYNEQFF. The CDR3 DNA reads as TGCGCCAGCAGCTTCGAGCGGCCCTCCTACAATGAGCAGTTCTTC.

CDR3 sequence reads: CASSLEGTSYGYTF. As DNA, the CDR3 is TGTGCCAGCAGCTTAGAGGGGACTAGCTATGGCTACACCTTC. The chain is built from TRBV7-8 and TRBJ1-2; a weak D match, TRBD1 (5 bases). V was trimmed by 1 base and J by 4 bases, leaving 10 bases between them. Germline CDR1 and CDR2: SGHVS and FQNEAQ. There are 14 residues in the CDR3.

DNA of the CDR3: TGTGCCAGCAATCCGGACTACGGGGAGACCCAGTACTTC. It is translated as CASNPDYGETQYF. The J gene is TRBJ2-5, the V gene TRBV9, with TRBD2 as a possible D gene (6 bases). This CDR3 has 13 residues. Trimming pared 6 bases from V and 5 bases from J, leaving 14 bases between. Germline V gene data show CDR1 as SGDLS and CDR2 as YYNGEE.

This chain uses TRBV7-6 with TRBJ2-2; 7 bases are shared with TRBD2. Germline CDR1 reads SGHVS; CDR2 reads FNYEAQ. The CDR3 extends over 16 amino acids. V shed 1 base and J 4 bases; nucleotides not matched to a gene: 6. The DNA for the CDR3 is TGTGCCAGCAGCTTAGGCGGGGGTGCCCTCACCGGGGAGCTGTTTTTT. Its protein is CASSLGGGALTGELFF.

The chain links TRBV11-3 to TRBJ2-2; 10 nucleotides match TRBD2. This CDR3 is 19 amino acids long. Trimming took 3 bases from V and 4 from J; bases not matched to a gene: 14. Germline assignment: CDR1 SGHNT and CDR2 YENEEA. The CDR3 protein is CASSFGVSGRTRGTGELFF. The CDR3 coding sequence is TGTGCCAGCAGCTTTGGAGTTAGCGGGAGGACGCGAGGCACCGGGGAGCTGTTTTTT.

This chain uses TRBV19 with TRBJ1-4, with D tentatively TRBD1 (5 bases). CDR1 is LNHDA, CDR2 SQIVND, per germline (reference sequence). The germline V and J ends were trimmed by 5 bases and 6 bases, with 13 bases remaining between them. The CDR3 has 14 residues. The CDR3 sequence: CASSAQGRYEKLFF. The CDR3, as DNA: TGTGCCAGTAGTGCCCAGGGTCGGTATGAAAAACTGTTTTTT.

J is TRBJ1-2 and V is TRBV29-1; the match to TRBD1 covers 8 bases. V trimming: 0 bases; J trimming: 0 bases; junction bases outside the gene matches: 6. Germline V gives CDR1 SQVTM, CDR2 ANQGSEA. This CDR3 region has 16 residues. The DNA of the CDR3 is TGCAGCGTTGAAGATCTAGGACAGGGTTCTAACTATGGCTACACCTTC. Its protein is CSVEDLGQGSNYGYTF.

This sequence joins TRBV7-7 and TRBJ2-1; 9 nucleotides match TRBD2. CDR3 size: 16 residues. CDR1 and CDR2 from the germline V gene are SSHAT and FNYEAQ (reference sequence). The trim removed 5 bases at V and 2 bases at J, leaving 7 bases unmatched. The CDR3 protein is CASSPGLAIAYNEQFF. The CDR3 bases are TGTGCCAGCAGCCCGGGACTAGCAATCGCCTACAATGAGCAGTTCTTC.

J is TRBJ2-5 and V is TRBV5-6; D is unresolved. CDR1 and CDR2 from the germline V gene are SGHDT and YYEEEE. The V gene lost 4 bases and the J gene lost 2 bases, with 9 bases spanning the gap. The CDR3 runs to 13 residues. This chain's CDR3 is CASSEDIQETQYF. CDR3 DNA sequence: TGTGCCAGCAGCGAGGATATTCAAGAGACCCAGTACTTC.